This is a list of T cell receptor beta chains from one sample in a study of radiation and T cells in renal cell carcinoma. Only in-frame clones appear in the TCRdb table, and some are missing; sequencing was by immunoSEQ multiplex PCR. Of about 22,000 clones listed, 70% to 80% are singletons. Specimen: blood, collected from a patient whose treatment included radiotherapy and nephrectomy. The receptors were gathered from a man aged 60-69 years with renal cell carcinoma. CDR3s include the opening cysteine and the closing phenylalanine or tryptophan. A D gene is named only where the DNA matches it firmly. A row's size may be missing; if present it is once, few, many or a size class.

TRBV10-3,TRBJ2-1,.,TRBD2,CAISAGLGVEQFF,TGTGCCATCAGTGCGGGACTAGGGGTTGAGCAGTTCTTC
TRBV18,TRBJ2-7,.,TRBD2,CASSSSPYGSGKSLLLRGQYF,TGTGCCAGCTCATCTTCGCCCTATGGGAGCGGGAAATCCCTCCTCCTACGAGGGCAGTACTTC
TRBV18,TRBJ1-1,.,.,CASSPSGEAFF,TGTGCCAGCTCGCCCTCAGGGGAAGCTTTCTTT
TRBV19,TRBJ1-2,once,TRBD1,CASIETGVFFRGYTF,TGTGCCAGTATAGAGACAGGGGTCTTCTTCCGAGGCTACACCTTC
TRBV7-8,TRBJ2-4,.,TRBD1,CASSSRDRGFLAKNIQYF,TGTGCCAGCAGCTCCCGGGACAGAGGGTTCCTAGCCAAAAACATTCAGTACTTC
TRBV7-2,TRBJ1-6,.,TRBD1,CASRKPPVGQGIGPLHF,TGTGCCAGCAGAAAACCCCCTGTGGGACAGGGTATAGGGCCCCTCCACTTT
TRBV12-5,TRBJ2-5,.,TRBD2,CASGLVTLVQRGEETQYF,TGTGCTAGTGGTTTGGTAACCCTCGTCCAGCGGGGGGAGGAGACCCAGTACTTC
TRBV20-1,TRBJ2-3,.,.,CSAPVDTQYF,TGCAGTGCCCCGGTGGATACGCAGTATTTT
TRBV21-1,TRBJ1-1,medium-sized,.,CASSQSVGQVGTEAFF,TGTGCCAGCAGCCAGTCGGTTGGACAGGTGGGAACTGAAGCTTTCTTT
TRBV28,TRBJ2-3,few,.,CASSSPPAVTDTQYF,TGTGCCAGCAGTTCCCCCCCGGCGGTCACAGATACGCAGTATTTT
TRBV19,TRBJ2-7,once,TRBD1,CASSRSPGGQAYEQYF,TGTGCCAGTAGTAGATCCCCCGGAGGACAGGCCTACGAGCAGTACTTC
TRBV21-1,TRBJ2-1,once,.,CASSMGTSGSVGEQFF,TGTGCCAGCAGCATGGGGACTAGCGGGAGTGTAGGTGAGCAGTTCTTC
TRBV2,TRBJ2-2,.,.,CASSDRGESGELFF,TGTGCCAGCAGTGACAGGGGGGAATCCGGGGAGCTGTTTTTT
TRBV14,TRBJ1-1,.,TRBD1,CASSLTYRGSTEAFF,TGTGCCAGCAGCCTAACGTACAGGGGGAGCACTGAAGCTTTCTTT
TRBV5-6,TRBJ1-1,.,.,CASSLRGGWDTEAFF,TGTGCCAGCAGCTTAAGAGGGGGTTGGGACACTGAAGCTTTCTTT
TRBV6-1,TRBJ1-2,.,.,CASSWAGPNYGYTF,TGTGCCAGCAGCTGGGCAGGGCCAAACTATGGCTACACCTTC
TRBV19,TRBJ2-3,.,TRBD2,CASSNPAGSREWSDTQYF,TGTGCCAGTAGTAACCCCGCCGGGTCGCGGGAGTGGTCAGATACGCAGTATTTT
TRBV19,TRBJ2-5,.,TRBD2,CASNRDYNQETQYF,TGTGCCAGCAACCGGGACTATAACCAAGAGACCCAGTACTTC
TRBV30,TRBJ2-1,.,TRBD2,CAWSLGGNYNEQFF,TGTGCCTGGAGTCTCGGGGGGAACTACAATGAGCAGTTCTTC
TRBV6-5,TRBJ2-7,once,.,CASRPDTLHEQYF,TGTGCCAGCAGACCGGACACGCTCCACGAGCAGTACTTC
TRBV5-4,TRBJ2-1,.,.,CASSLRTEQFF,TGTGCCAGCAGCCTAAGGACAGAGCAGTTCTTC
TRBV5-4,TRBJ2-5,.,TRBD1,CASSPTGGSETQYF,TGTGCCAGCAGCCCGACAGGGGGGTCGGAGACCCAGTACTTC
TRBV11-2,TRBJ2-5,few,TRBD2,CASSLLAGVLETQYF,TGTGCCAGCAGCTTATTGGCGGGAGTTCTCGAGACCCAGTACTTC
TRBV19,TRBJ1-2,.,.,CASSPSDSGRANYGYTF,TGTGCCAGTAGTCCCAGTGACAGCGGACGAGCTAACTATGGCTACACCTTC
TRBV7-2,TRBJ1-5,.,.,CASSPVGIDQPQHF,TGTGCCAGCAGCCCTGTAGGGATCGATCAGCCCCAGCATTTT
TRBV4-1,TRBJ2-7,few,.,CASSQGQPYEQYF,TGCGCCAGCAGCCAAGGACAGCCCTACGAGCAGTACTTC
TRBV7-8,TRBJ1-2,.,.,CASSSGGGTNYGYTF,TGTGCCAGCAGCTCGGGGGGAGGGACTAACTATGGCTACACCTTC
TRBV5-1,TRBJ2-2,.,.,CASSLALGTGELFF,TGCGCCAGCAGCTTGGCCTTGGGGACCGGGGAGCTGTTTTTT
TRBV11-2,TRBJ2-7,.,TRBD2,CASSYGLAGSYEQYF,TGTGCCAGCAGCTACGGACTAGCGGGAAGCTACGAGCAGTACTTC